This TCR beta chain was identified during a study of cytomegalovirus exposure and HLA in healthy donors. In the study overall: Roughly 85 million unique TCRs from HLA-typed donors were held in an early release of data. General study points: In a later analysis, common viral pathogens appeared linked to several of the most significant clusters. Most CMV-associated TCR beta chains appeared HLA-restricted in a later analysis.

A note on this clone: The antigen remains undetermined.

Vbeta (60) and Jbeta (13) primers were used in the PCR. Here immunoSEQ multiplex PCR was the method, and the copy in TCRdb shows in-frame clones only, minus some. The sample includes 130,000 or so clones, around 69% of them seen just once. V was cut by 4 bases and J by 4 bases, with 17 bases left in between. CDR1 is SGHRS and CDR2 is YFSETQ in the germline V gene. The CDR3 runs to 15 residues. The material sequenced was PBMCs. This clonotype was sampled from a middle-aged woman in good health and CMV-seropositive. V gene TRBV5-1 combines with J gene TRBJ1-2; D might be TRBD1 (5 bases). CDR3 nucleotides: TGCGCCAGCAGCCCATGGTCGGCAGGGTCCTATGGCTACACCTTC. It is translated as CASSPWSAGSYGYTF.